These 14 T cell receptor beta chains originate from one sample sequenced in a study of control samples from healthy donors and cancer patients. Profiling relied on immunoSEQ multiplex PCR, and the TCRdb table lists in-frame clones only, not all of them. The data contain some 65,000 clones, more than 80% of them singletons. Sequenced input: PBMCs. These receptors originate from a woman aged 50 to 65 with lung cancer.

V is TRBV18 and J is TRBJ1-2, with D tentatively TRBD1 (6 bases). CDR1 and CDR2 from the germline V gene are KGHSH and LQKENI. The CDR3 loop spans 13 amino acids. Trimming removed 5 bases at V and 4 bases at J, with 11 bases between. The CDR3 DNA reads TGTGCCAGCTCAATCGACAGGAGCTATGGCTACACCTTC. As protein: CASSIDRSYGYTF.

This clone was detected only once. This chain connects TRBV27 to TRBJ2-1, with 7 positions matching TRBD2. Unmatched junction bases numbered 5, after V lost 8 bases and J lost 1 base. CDR1 and CDR2 (germline): MNHEY, SMNVEV (reference sequence). The CDR3 loop spans 14 amino acids. CDR3 sequence reads: CASGPGGSYNEQFF. In DNA form, the CDR3 reads TGTGCCAGCGGGCCGGGGGGATCCTACAATGAGCAGTTCTTC.

This chain links TRBV11-3 with TRBJ2-6; 7 bases match TRBD1. The ends lost 4 bases at V and 0 bases at J; junction bases unmatched: 3. Germline CDR1 and CDR2: SGHNT and YENEEA. The CDR3 runs 16 residues. The CDR3 DNA is TGTGCCAGCAGCTACGGACAGGACTCTGGGGCCAACGTCCTGACTTTC. Translating it yields CASSYGQDSGANVLTF.

The chain is built from TRBV27 and TRBJ2-7; D may be TRBD2 (6 bases). Per germline, CDR1 MNHEY and CDR2 SMNVEV (reference sequence). The CDR3 extends over 13 amino acids. Between the trimmed V and J ends, which lost 7 bases and 2 bases, there was a span of 12 bases. The CDR3 reads CASTSGGTYEQYF. In DNA, the CDR3 is TGTGCCAGCACTAGTGGGGGGACCTACGAGCAGTACTTC.

This chain links TRBV18 with TRBJ2-1, with D perhaps matching TRBD2 (6 bases). The V gene lost 4 bases and the J gene lost 3 bases, with 7 bases spanning the gap. Germline V gives CDR1 KGHSH, CDR2 LQKENI. The CDR3 runs to 13 residues. For the CDR3, the DNA is TGTGCCAGCTCACTGGACTACTACAATGAGCAGTTCTTC. Its protein product is CASSLDYYNEQFF.

As for this clone: Distinct nucleotide sequences in the sample also encode this CDR3. This chain uses TRBV14 with TRBJ1-4; 8 nucleotides match TRBD1. This CDR3 has 15 residues. V lost 5 bases to trimming and J lost 2 bases; unmatched junction nucleotides: 4. Germline V CDR1 and CDR2: SGHDN, FVKESK. For the CDR3, the DNA is TGTGCCAGCAGCTTACAGGGGGGCACTAATGAAAAACTGTTTTTT. Protein product: CASSLQGGTNEKLFF.

The chain employs TRBV19 and TRBJ2-6, with D perhaps matching TRBD1 or TRBD2 (5 bases each). CDR3 size: 17 residues. Trimming shortened V by 0 bases and J by 2 bases, and 11 bases separated the two germline ends. The germline CDR1 and CDR2 sequences are LNHDA and SQIVND (reference sequence). The CDR3 region is CASSIDLSGPGANVLTF. The CDR3 region has the DNA TGTGCCAGTAGTATAGATCTATCGGGACCTGGGGCCAACGTCCTGACTTTC.

J is TRBJ2-7 and V is TRBV12-5, with TRBD1 identical over 9 bases. The V and J ends lost 1 base and 5 bases, in that order; junction bases with no gene match: 6. The CDR3 runs to 15 residues. Germline CDR1 and CDR2: LGHNT and FRNRAP. CDR3 sequence: CASGLAWTGADEQYF. CDR3 nucleotide sequence: TGTGCTAGTGGTTTGGCTTGGACAGGGGCCGACGAGCAGTACTTC.

The chain is built from TRBV28 and TRBJ1-3; weak D call: TRBD1 (6 bases). V dropped 5 bases and J dropped 4 bases, with 15 bases sitting between them. In germline, CDR1 is MDHEN, CDR2 SYDVKM. The CDR3 is 15 residues long. CDR3 loop: CASSTGQRPGNTIYF. For the CDR3, the DNA is TGTGCCAGCAGTACCGGACAGAGGCCGGGAAACACCATATATTTT.

The chain is built from TRBV10-3 and TRBJ2-7; a possible D gene is TRBD1 (6 bases). Trimming shortened V by 6 bases and J by 2 bases, and 14 bases separated the two germline ends. Germline-derived CDR1 and CDR2 are ENHRY and SYGVKD. This CDR3 region has 14 residues. CDR3 residues: CAIRASQGTYEQYF. Written as DNA, the CDR3 is TGTGCCATCAGGGCCTCACAGGGAACCTACGAGCAGTACTTC.

The J gene is TRBJ1-5, the V gene TRBV19, with 7 positions matching TRBD1. The CDR3 has 14 residues. The ends lost 6 bases at V and 2 bases at J; junction bases unmatched: 4. The V gene's germline CDR1 is LNHDA and CDR2 SQIVND (reference sequence). DNA for the CDR3: TGTGCCAGTAGAGACAGGGATCGCAATCAGCCCCAGCATTTT. Translating gives CASRDRDRNQPQHF.

The chain couples TRBV10-3 to TRBJ1-2; 7 bases line up with TRBD1. V lost 1 base, J lost 3 bases, and 5 bases stayed unmatched. Germline V lookup: CDR1 ENHRY, CDR2 SYGVKD. CDR3 length equals 15 residues. The CDR3 is CAISEFAGQHYGYTF. In DNA, the CDR3 is TGTGCCATCAGTGAGTTTGCGGGACAGCACTATGGCTACACCTTC.

CDR3 nucleotides: TGTGCCAGCAGCTTTCGAGGGCCCAACTGGCTCAATGAGCAGTTCTTC. It specifies CASSFRGPNWLNEQFF. The chain joins TRBV5-6 to TRBJ2-1, with D possibly being TRBD2 (5 bases). Deletions cut 2 bases from V and 6 bases from J, with 18 bases between. Germline-derived CDR1 and CDR2 are SGHDT and YYEEEE. The length of the CDR3 is 16 residues.

The chain couples TRBV6-5 to TRBJ2-7; TRBD1 might be the D (6 bases). Trimming cost V 6 bases and J 4 bases, with 10 bases left between them. The CDR3 loop spans 12 amino acids. Germline V gene sequence: CDR1 MNHEY, CDR2 SVGAGI. CDR3 protein: CASSRQGYEQYF. The DNA of the CDR3 is TGTGCCAGCAGCCGCCAGGGGTACGAGCAGTACTTC.